The T cell receptor beta chain under discussion was sequenced for a study of early T cells in non-severe SARS-CoV-2 infection. There are a few counts of this clonotype. This CDR3 has 12 residues. Germline V gives CDR1 MNHEY, CDR2 SVGEGT. V lost 10 bases and J 3 bases, leaving 13 bases between the germline ends. Attachment of unique molecular identifiers was made to individual cDNA molecules. TCRdb reanalysed the 5' RACE reads using MiXCR and keeps one entry per CDR3 protein. The top ten hold over 10% of the sample, which has 60,000 to 65,000 distinct CDR3 sequences, roughly 8.2% seen once. Sequencing used whole blood, obtained at baseline. J is TRBJ2-7 and V is TRBV6-2 or TRBV6-3; weak D call: TRBD2 (5 bases). The TCR was taken from an adult who was a healthcare worker with PCR-confirmed SARS-CoV-2 infection or an uninfected control (not recorded which). The CDR3 loop is CATHAGSYEQYF. CDR3 coding DNA: TGTGCCACCCATGCTGGGAGCTACGAGCAGTACTTC.